Following are 25 T cell receptor beta chains from one sample sequenced in a study of CD8 T cells in ankylosing spondylitis. MiXCR, run by TCRdb on the 5' RACE reads, gives a single entry per CDR3 protein. The sample holds around 210,000 distinct CDR3 sequences, 8% to 10% seen once. The source material was blood, either unsorted or a sorted T cell fraction (not recorded which). These receptors came from a female donor with ankylosing spondylitis or in good health (not recorded which).

This clonotype was recorded at least ten times. The chain employs TRBV20-1 and TRBJ1-1; TRBD1 matches at 12 bases. The ends lost 6 bases at V and 4 bases at J; junction bases unmatched: 6. The CDR3 spans 14 residues. CDR1 is DFQATT and CDR2 is SNEGSKA in the germline V gene (reference sequence). The CDR3 loop reads CSADAGQGATEAFF. DNA of the CDR3: TGCAGTGCAGACGCGGGACAGGGGGCCACTGAAGCTTTCTTT.

This clonotype came up many times. V and J are TRBV2 and TRBJ2-1, with TRBD2 as a possible D gene (5 bases). Trimming removed 6 bases from V and 9 bases from J, with 12 bases in between. The germline gives CDR1 SNHLY, CDR2 FYNNEI. This CDR3 has 12 residues. Written as DNA, the CDR3 is TGTGCCAGCAGCGCCGGAGGTAGTGAGCAGTTCTTC. Protein product: CASSAGGSEQFF.

This clonotype was found many times. The chain couples TRBV20-1 to TRBJ1-1, with 8 positions matching TRBD1. The CDR3 contains 15 residues. Germline CDR1 DFQATT, CDR2 SNEGSKA (reference sequence). V shed 6 bases and J 4 bases; nucleotides not matched to a gene: 13. Written as DNA, the CDR3 is TGCAGTGCGACGGACAGGGCCAAGAGGGGCACTGAAGCTTTCTTT. Protein: CSATDRAKRGTEAFF.

This clonotype was detected many times. The V and J genes are TRBV7-8 and TRBJ2-7; 10 bases align to TRBD1. CDR1 and CDR2 from the germline V gene are SGHVS and FQNEAQ. The CDR3 is 14 amino acids. The V gene end was trimmed by 4 bases and the J gene end by 6 bases; junction bases not matched to a gene: 6. The CDR3 region is CASSSGTGVGEQYF. In nucleotides, the CDR3 is TGTGCCAGCAGCTCCGGGACAGGGGTGGGCGAGCAGTACTTC.

This clonotype was seen many times. The V call is TRBV10-3, the J call TRBJ2-5; 9 bases are shared with TRBD1. Losses at the gene ends were 9 bases for V and 4 bases for J; bases not matched to a gene: 3. Per germline, CDR1 ENHRY and CDR2 SYGVKD. The CDR3 sequence is 12 residues long. CDR3 sequence reads: CAIQGAGETQYF. In DNA, the CDR3 is TGTGCCATACAGGGGGCGGGAGAGACCCAGTACTTC.

In this sample, this clonotype turned up many times. This rearrangement joins TRBV9 to TRBJ2-5; either TRBD1 or TRBD2 may supply D (6 bases each). The V and J ends lost 4 bases and 2 bases respectively, with 18 bases between them. The CDR3 has 16 residues. Germline CDR1 SGDLS, CDR2 YYNGEE. CDR3 nucleotides: TGTGCCAGCAGCTCAGAGGGGGGACGTGAACAAGAGACCCAGTACTTC. It specifies CASSSEGGREQETQYF.

A remark on this clonotype: Just one base apart from a much larger clone, this may be a read error. The rearrangement joins TRBV18 to TRBJ2-5; D ambiguous. This CDR3 is built from 12 residues. The germline V and J ends were trimmed by 3 bases and 7 bases, with 9 bases remaining between them. The germline V gene has CDR1 KGHSH and CDR2 LQKENI. CDR3 nucleotides: TGTGCCAGCTCACCGGAGAGAGGGACCCAGTACTTC. This gives the protein CASSPERGTQYF. The full variable domain, completed using reference TRBV18 and TRBJ2-5, is NAGVMQNPRHLVRRRGQEARLRCSPMKGHSHVYWYRQLPEEGLKFMVYLQKENIIDESGMPKERFSAEFPKEGPSILRIQQVVRGDSAAYFCASSPERGTQYFGPGTRLLVL.

This clonotype was found many times. This chain joins TRBV30 and TRBJ1-2; no definite D call. The germline V and J ends were trimmed by 3 bases and 4 bases, with 6 bases remaining between them. Germline values: CDR1 GTSNPN, CDR2 SVGIG (reference sequence). CDR3 length equals 11 residues. In DNA form, the CDR3 reads TGTGCCTGGAGGGAGGCCTATGGCTACACCTTC. The encoded protein is CAWREAYGYTF.

This clonotype was recorded at least ten times. This chain links TRBV2 with TRBJ1-1; D call uncertain. CDR1 is SNHLY, CDR2 FYNNEI, per germline. The ends were cut back, 3 bases at V and 3 bases at J, with 17 bases in the middle. The CDR3 covers 16 residues. DNA of the CDR3: TGTGCCAGCAGTGATGATCCAAGGGTGGACGACACTGAAGCTTTCTTT. Its protein product is CASSDDPRVDDTEAFF.

In this sample, this clonotype turned up many times. The chain recombines TRBV5-1 with TRBJ2-5; D is unresolved. CDR1 and CDR2 from the germline V gene are SGHRS and YFSETQ. Deletions cut 6 bases from V and 1 base from J, with 13 bases between. This CDR3 comprises 14 residues. In DNA form, the CDR3 reads TGCGCCAGCATTTTAGGTCCTCCCCAAGAGACCCAGTACTTC. The encoded protein is CASILGPPQETQYF.

This clonotype was observed at least ten times. This sequence joins TRBV29-1 and TRBJ2-1, with 7 bases fitting TRBD2. Germline lookup yields CDR1 SQVTM and CDR2 ANQGSEA. This CDR3 spans 16 amino acids. V shed 4 bases and J 6 bases; nucleotides not matched to a gene: 15. As DNA, the CDR3 is TGCAGCGTTGGGGGGACTCCCGCGGGAGATCCCAATGAGCAGTTCTTC. Its translation: CSVGGTPAGDPNEQFF.

Ten or more counts support this clonotype. The chain is built from TRBV7-2 and TRBJ2-7; weak D call: TRBD2 (5 bases). V was pared by 2 bases and J by 5 bases, with 10 bases between. This CDR3 comprises 13 residues. CDR1 and CDR2 from the germline V gene are SGHTA and FQGNSA. This CDR3 reads CASSLRSGNEQYF. DNA of the CDR3: TGTGCCAGCAGCTTACGATCGGGAAACGAGCAGTACTTC.

There are many counts of this clonotype. The rearrangement links TRBV28 to TRBJ2-7, with 9 bases matching TRBD1. CDR1 is MDHEN and CDR2 is SYDVKM in the germline V gene. The CDR3 loop spans 13 amino acids. With 6 bases clipped from V and 8 bases from J, the junction kept 8 bases outside the gene matches. The CDR3 sequence: CASRPGQGIQQYF. DNA for the CDR3: TGTGCCAGCAGGCCGGGACAGGGTATACAGCAGTACTTC.

At least ten counts were recorded for this clonotype. The rearrangement joins TRBV20-1 to TRBJ2-7, with 8 positions matching TRBD2. The V segment lost 7 bases and the J segment 7 bases; nucleotides outside the gene matches: 12. There are 13 residues in the CDR3. Germline-derived CDR1 and CDR2 are DFQATT and SNEGSKA (reference sequence). CDR3: CSVPYGRAGEQYF. The CDR3 DNA reads TGCAGTGTTCCTTACGGGAGGGCCGGGGAGCAGTACTTC.

This clonotype was detected many times. This chain connects TRBV20-1 to TRBJ2-1; D remains ambiguous. The V and J ends lost 1 base and 13 bases respectively, with 11 bases between them. Germline-derived CDR1 and CDR2 are DFQATT and SNEGSKA (reference sequence). This CDR3 region has 11 residues. The CDR3 sequence is CSARASTPQFF. CDR3 DNA: TGCAGTGCTAGAGCCTCCACCCCCCAGTTCTTC.

In this sample, this clonotype turned up many times. The rearrangement joins TRBV25-1 to TRBJ1-1; TRBD1 might be the D (6 bases). The length of the CDR3 is 14 residues. The germline CDR1 and CDR2 sequences are MGHDK and SYGVNS. The CDR3 reads CSSTGGQTNTEAFF. CDR3 sequence (DNA): TGTTCCTCAACTGGGGGGCAAACGAACACTGAAGCTTTCTTT.

The V gene is TRBV7-7, the J gene TRBJ2-7; the D call may be TRBD1 or TRBD2 (5 bases each). The V gene lost 5 bases and the J gene lost 3 bases, with 20 bases spanning the gap. Germline V gene data show CDR1 as SSHAT and CDR2 as FNYEAQ (reference sequence). CDR3 size: 16 residues. The CDR3 DNA reads TGTGCCAGCAGCCCCAGCTGGGACGCTCGCTTCTACGAGCAGTACTTC. Translated, it gives CASSPSWDARFYEQYF.

This clonotype came up many times. The chain carries TRBV6-1 and TRBJ2-3; 7 bases line up with TRBD1. Germline assignment: CDR1 MNHNS and CDR2 SASEGT. The CDR3 spans 15 residues. The junction had 8 bases not matched to a gene; V was cut back by 6 bases and J by 2 bases. The CDR3 DNA follows: TGTGCCAGCAGCCACAGGGGACAAGCCACAGATACGCAGTATTTT. Its translation is CASSHRGQATDTQYF.

This clonotype appeared many times. The chain carries TRBV19 and TRBJ1-2, with 10 positions matching TRBD1. The CDR3 has 13 amino acids. Germline V gene data show CDR1 as LNHDA and CDR2 as SQIVND (reference sequence). The trim removed 9 bases at V and 6 bases at J, leaving 7 bases unmatched. The CDR3, as DNA: TGTGCCAGCAGGACAGGGGGTAATGATGGCTACACCTTC. It codes for CASRTGGNDGYTF. The full variable domain, rest sourced from reference TRBV19 and TRBJ1-2, is DGGITQSPKYLFRKEGQNVTLSCEQNLNHDAMYWYRQDPGQGLRLIYYSQIVNDFQKGDIAEGYSVSREKKESFPLTVTSAQKNPTAFYLCASRTGGNDGYTFGSGTRLTVV.

Concerning this clonotype: A much bigger clone sits one base away, suggesting this may be a read error. The chain is built from TRBV10-3 and TRBJ2-7, with TRBD2 matching 14 bases. The CDR3 has 18 residues. CDR1 and CDR2 (germline): ENHRY, SYGVKD. CDR3 bases: TGTGCCAACAGTAATTCCGGGACTAGCGGGAGTTATGGTTACGAGCAGTACTTC. Protein product: CANSNSGTSGSYGYEQYF.

The V call is TRBV27, the J call TRBJ1-1, with D possibly matching TRBD1 (5 bases). Between the trimmed V and J ends, which lost 4 bases and 10 bases, there was a span of 16 bases. This CDR3 has 13 amino acids. Germline CDR1 is MNHEY and CDR2 is SMNVEV (reference sequence). CDR3 in amino acids: CASSWSGRMAAFF. As DNA, the CDR3 is TGTGCCAGCAGTTGGTCAGGGAGGATGGCAGCTTTCTTT.

This clonotype was recorded many times. The V gene is TRBV12-3 or TRBV12-4, the J gene TRBJ2-7; possibly TRBD2 for D (6 bases). There are 14 residues in the CDR3. With 8 bases removed from V and 7 bases from J, the gap between germline ends came to 21 bases. The CDR3 loop reads CASSKGDSREEQYF. CDR3 DNA sequence: TGTGCCAGCTCTAAAGGGGACTCAAGAGAGGAGCAGTACTTC.

In its sample, this clonotype was seen many times. The CDR3 spells CASRLMTWQGGQPQHF. CDR3 DNA sequence: TGTGCCAGCAGACTTATGACCTGGCAGGGCGGTCAGCCCCAGCATTTT. The genes are TRBV6-1 and TRBJ1-5, with D perhaps matching TRBD1 (5 bases). V dropped 6 bases and J dropped 6 bases, with 21 bases sitting between them. CDR1 is MNHNS, CDR2 SASEGT, per germline. The CDR3 runs 16 residues.

This clonotype has a count of ten or more. The chain links TRBV20-1 to TRBJ1-2; no clear D gene. This CDR3 is built from 12 residues. The V gene lost 5 bases and the J gene lost 2 bases, with 9 bases spanning the gap. Germline V lookup: CDR1 DFQATT, CDR2 SNEGSKA (reference sequence). The CDR3 sequence is CSAPDINYGYTF. Written as DNA, the CDR3 is TGCAGTGCTCCTGACATAAACTATGGCTACACCTTC.

This clonotype has only a few counts. The chain links TRBV7-2 to TRBJ2-1, with 9 positions matching TRBD1. The CDR3 totals 14 residues. Germline-derived CDR1 and CDR2 are SGHTA and FQGNSA. Trimming cost V 8 bases and J 4 bases; bases outside gene matches: 6. This CDR3 is CASELDRGYNEQFF. CDR3 coding DNA: TGTGCCAGCGAGCTGGACAGGGGATACAATGAGCAGTTCTTC.